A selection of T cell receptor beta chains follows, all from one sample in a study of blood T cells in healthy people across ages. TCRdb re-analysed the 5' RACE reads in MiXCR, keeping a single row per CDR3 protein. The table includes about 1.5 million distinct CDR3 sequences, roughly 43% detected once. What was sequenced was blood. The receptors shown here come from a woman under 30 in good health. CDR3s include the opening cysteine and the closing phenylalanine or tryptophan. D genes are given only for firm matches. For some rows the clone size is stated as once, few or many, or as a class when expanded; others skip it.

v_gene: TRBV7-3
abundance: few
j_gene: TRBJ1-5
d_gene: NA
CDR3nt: TGTGCCAGCAGACGAAAGGCACTGGGAAATCAGCCCCAGCATTTT
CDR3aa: CASRRKALGNQPQHF

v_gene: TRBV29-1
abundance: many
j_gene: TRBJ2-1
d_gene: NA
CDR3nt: TGCAGCGTTGAAGATATAAGGCCAAATGAGCAGTTCTTC
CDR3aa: CSVEDIRPNEQFF

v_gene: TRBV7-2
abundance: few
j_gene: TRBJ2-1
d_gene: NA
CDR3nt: TGTGCCAGCAGCGTTATCAGGGGGGCCGGCTATGAGCAGTTCTTC
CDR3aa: CASSVIRGAGYEQFF

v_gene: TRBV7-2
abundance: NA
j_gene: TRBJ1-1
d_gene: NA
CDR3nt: TGTGCCAGCAGCGACAGTTCCCGGCGGCTCATGAGCACTGAAGCTTTCTTT
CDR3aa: CASSDSSRRLMSTEAFF

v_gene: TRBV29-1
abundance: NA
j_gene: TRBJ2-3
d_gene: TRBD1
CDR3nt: TGCAGCGTTGAAGACAGGGGGCTTACAGATACGCAGTATTTT
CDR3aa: CSVEDRGLTDTQYF

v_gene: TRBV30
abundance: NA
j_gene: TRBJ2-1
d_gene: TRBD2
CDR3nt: TGTGCCTGGAGTGTACTAGCGGGGGGGGACAATGAGCAGTTCTTC
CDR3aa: CAWSVLAGGDNEQFF

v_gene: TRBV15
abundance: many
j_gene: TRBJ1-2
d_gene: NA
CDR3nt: TGTGCCACCAGCAGAGATCCAGGGGTCCTCTATGGCTACACCTTC
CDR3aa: CATSRDPGVLYGYTF

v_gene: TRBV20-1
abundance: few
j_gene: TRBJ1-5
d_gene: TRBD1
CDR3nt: TGCAGTGCTAGACCAGAAAGGGGGCGCATCCAGCCCCAGCATTTT
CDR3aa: CSARPERGRIQPQHF

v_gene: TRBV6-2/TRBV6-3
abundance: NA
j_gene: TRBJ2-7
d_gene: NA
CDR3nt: TGTGCCAGCAGTTACGGGACAAGCTGCGAGCAGTACTTC
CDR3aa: CASSYGTSCEQYF

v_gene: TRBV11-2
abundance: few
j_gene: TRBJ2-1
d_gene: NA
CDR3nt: TGTGCCAGCAGCCTAACGGCCAGGGGGGTGGATGAGCAGTTCTTC
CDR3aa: CASSLTARGVDEQFF

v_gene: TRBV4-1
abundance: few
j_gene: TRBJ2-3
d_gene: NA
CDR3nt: TGCGCCAGCAGGAGGAGGGGCTATTACACAGATACGCAGTATTTT
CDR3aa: CASRRRGYYTDTQYF

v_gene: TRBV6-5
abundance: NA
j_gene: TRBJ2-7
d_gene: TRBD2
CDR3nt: TGTGCCAGCAGTTCCGGGACTAGTTTTTTCGAGCAGTACTTC
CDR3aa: CASSSGTSFFEQYF

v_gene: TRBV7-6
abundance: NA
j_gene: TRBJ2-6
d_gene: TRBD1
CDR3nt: TGTGCCAGCAGCTTTTCACAGGGGGCTGGGGCCAACGTCCTGACTTTC
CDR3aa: CASSFSQGAGANVLTF

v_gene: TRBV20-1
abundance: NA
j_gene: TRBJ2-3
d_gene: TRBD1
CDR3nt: TGCAGTGCTGACGACAGGGTTGATACGCAGTATTTT
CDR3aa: CSADDRVDTQYF

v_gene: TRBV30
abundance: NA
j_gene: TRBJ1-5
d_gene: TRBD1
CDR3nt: TGTGCCTGGAGTGTACAGGAGGGGACAGGTCAGCCCCAGCATTTT
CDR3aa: CAWSVQEGTGQPQHF

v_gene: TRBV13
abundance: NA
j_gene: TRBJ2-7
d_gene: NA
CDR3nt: TGTGCCAGCAGCTCACGACAGGGGTTTAGCGGGGCCGACTACGAGCAGTACTTC
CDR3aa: CASSSRQGFSGADYEQYF

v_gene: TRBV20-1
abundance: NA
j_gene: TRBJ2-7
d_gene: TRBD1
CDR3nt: TGCAGTGCTAGGGACAGGGGACCCTACGAGCAGTACTTC
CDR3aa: CSARDRGPYEQYF

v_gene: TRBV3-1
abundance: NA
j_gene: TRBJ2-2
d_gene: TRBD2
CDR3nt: TGTGCCAGCAGCCAAGATCGGGGACTAGCATACACCGGGGAGCTGTTTTTT
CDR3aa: CASSQDRGLAYTGELFF

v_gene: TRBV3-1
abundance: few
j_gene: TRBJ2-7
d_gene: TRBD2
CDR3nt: TGTGCCAGCAGACCGCTAGCGGGAGTTGAGCAGTACTTC
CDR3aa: CASRPLAGVEQYF

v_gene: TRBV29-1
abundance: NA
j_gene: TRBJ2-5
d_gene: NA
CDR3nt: TGCAGCGTTGGTTGGGGCATCAATGAGCAGTACTTC
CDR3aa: CSVGWGINEQYF

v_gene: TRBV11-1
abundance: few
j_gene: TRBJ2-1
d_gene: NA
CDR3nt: TGTGCCAGCAGCTTAGAGCCAGACTCCTACAATGAGCAGTTCTTC
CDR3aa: CASSLEPDSYNEQFF

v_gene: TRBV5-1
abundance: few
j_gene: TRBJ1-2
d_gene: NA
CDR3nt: TGCGCCAGCAGCTTTGAAGGCCAGTCGGGGGATGGCTACACCTTC
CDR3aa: CASSFEGQSGDGYTF

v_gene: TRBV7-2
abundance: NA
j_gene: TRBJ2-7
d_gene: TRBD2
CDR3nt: TGTGCCAGCAGCTTAGCTAGCGGGAGCCCCTACGAGCAGTACTTC
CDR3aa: CASSLASGSPYEQYF

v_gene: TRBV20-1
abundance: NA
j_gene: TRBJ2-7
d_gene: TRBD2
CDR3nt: TGCAGTGCTAGAGATCAGAGCGGGAGTTTCTTCCAGCAGTACTTC
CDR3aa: CSARDQSGSFFQQYF

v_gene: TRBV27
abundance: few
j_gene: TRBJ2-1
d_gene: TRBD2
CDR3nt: TGTGCCAGCAGTCCGGGACTAGGCGGGTTTGAGCAGTTCTTC
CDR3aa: CASSPGLGGFEQFF

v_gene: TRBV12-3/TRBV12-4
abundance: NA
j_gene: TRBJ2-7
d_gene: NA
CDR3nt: TGTGCCAGCAGTACTTTCCTTACAGGGTCGGCCTACAATGAGCAGTACTTC
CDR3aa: CASSTFLTGSAYNEQYF

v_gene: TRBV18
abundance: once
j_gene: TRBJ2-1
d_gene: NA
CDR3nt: TGTGCCAGCTCATTCCAAGGACAAAGAGGGCAGTTCTTC
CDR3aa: CASSFQGQRGQFF

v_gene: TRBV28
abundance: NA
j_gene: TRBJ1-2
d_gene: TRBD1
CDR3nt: TGTGCCAGCAGAGCAACCCCACAGGGGGCTGGCTACACCTTC
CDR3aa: CASRATPQGAGYTF

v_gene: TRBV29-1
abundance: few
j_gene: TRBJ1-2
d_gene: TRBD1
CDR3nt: TGCAGCGTTGAACAGAGTACTGACAGGGAGAACTATGGCTACACCTTC
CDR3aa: CSVEQSTDRENYGYTF

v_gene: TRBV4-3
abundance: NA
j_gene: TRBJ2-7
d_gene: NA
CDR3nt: TGCGCCAGCAGCCAAGAGGGAGGCTTTCCCTACGAGCAGTACTTC
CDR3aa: CASSQEGGFPYEQYF

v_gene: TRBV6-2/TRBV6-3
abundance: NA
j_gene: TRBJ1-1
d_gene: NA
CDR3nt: TGTGCCAGCAGTTACTTGGCCGGCCAGGGGATAATCACTGAAGCTTTCTTT
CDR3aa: CASSYLAGQGIITEAFF

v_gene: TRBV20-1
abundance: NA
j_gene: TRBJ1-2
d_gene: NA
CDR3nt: TGCAGTGCTTCGGTGATGGGAAGTGGCTACACCTTC
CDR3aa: CSASVMGSGYTF

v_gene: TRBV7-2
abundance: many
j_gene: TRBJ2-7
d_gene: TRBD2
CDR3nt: TGTGCCAGCAGCCTACTAGCGGGGGAAACCTACGAGCAGTACTTC
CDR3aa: CASSLLAGETYEQYF